This TCR beta chain was retrieved from a study of blood T cells in healthy people across ages. Sample-barcoded 5' priming and a J-beta primer mix drove a second PCR of roughly 7 to 11 cycles. TCRdb called the 5' RACE reads again in MiXCR, with one record for every CDR3 protein. The sample records about 1,000,000 distinct CDR3 sequences, under 45% being singletons. Study-level points and caveats: When set beside aged donors, long-lived donors presented more naive CD4+ cells and higher diversity.

As for this clonotype: The antigen is not known.

The V gene end was trimmed by 2 bases and the J gene end by 5 bases; junction bases not matched to a gene: 7. The CDR3 loop spans 15 amino acids. Germline-derived CDR1 and CDR2 are SGHRS and YFSETQ. What was sequenced was blood. This TCR was sampled from a woman in her fifties or sixties in good health. This rearrangement joins TRBV5-1 to TRBJ2-1; 7 bases line up with TRBD1. CDR3 residues: CASSFRGSPNNEQFF. CDR3 coding DNA: TGCGCCAGCAGCTTCAGGGGGAGTCCCAACAATGAGCAGTTCTTC.